The next 7 T cell receptor beta chains were all read from a single sample in a study of regulatory T cells in long-lasting Graves disease. Noted time point: newly diagnosed GD, antithyroid drugs for less than 3 months. PBMC-extracted RNA yielded the TCR library. The authors built TCR beta libraries using iRepertoire HTBI primers and Arm-PCR of CDR3 regions. TCRdb re-derived calls from the multiplex PCR reads in MiXCR, one entry per CDR3 protein. This table has 350,000 to 550,000 distinct CDR3 sequences, around 14% appearing once. This sample also belongs to another study, concerning T cells in Graves' hyperthyroidism and ophthalmopathy.

The material sequenced was peripheral blood mononuclear cells (PBMCs), taken at new diagnosis, from a patient treated with antithyroid drugs. These receptors were obtained from a woman in her twenties or thirties with Graves disease.

This clonotype was recorded at least ten times. This chain's CDR3 is CASSLQGGRIWFF. The DNA for the CDR3 is TGTGCCAGCAGCTTACAGGGCGGGAGGATATGGTTCTTC. The chain links TRBV5-4 to TRBJ2-1, with 8 bases that match TRBD2. The CDR3 has 13 residues. CDR1 and CDR2 (germline): SGHNT, YYREEE (reference sequence). V was clipped by 2 bases and J by 15 bases; unmatched bases: 10.

This clonotype has at least ten counts. The chain has TRBV11-2 and TRBJ1-1; D is unclear. V gave up 5 bases and J gave up 3 bases, with 7 bases separating them. Per the germline V gene, CDR1 is SGHAT and CDR2 is FQNNGV. This CDR3 region has 12 residues. CDR3 sequence reads: CASSKGHTEAFF. CDR3 bases: TGTGCCAGCAGCAAAGGACACACTGAAGCTTTCTTT.

The rearrangement joins TRBV5-1 to TRBJ2-1; 10 nucleotides agree with TRBD2. The V gene's germline CDR1 is SGHRS and CDR2 YFSETQ. The CDR3 has 15 residues. V lost 1 base to trimming and J lost 5 bases; unmatched junction nucleotides: 3. CDR3 in DNA: TGCGCCAGCAGCTTGCTAGCGGGAGTTGACAATGAGCAGTTCTTC. Its protein product is CASSLLAGVDNEQFF.

The rearrangement uses TRBV12-3 or TRBV12-4 and TRBJ2-7; the D is unclear. V was pared by 5 bases and J by 1 base, with 12 bases between. The CDR3 spans 14 residues. The chain's CDR3 is CASSPPGQSYEQYF. CDR3 bases: TGTGCCAGCAGTCCCCCCGGGCAGTCCTACGAGCAGTACTTC.

This clonotype was seen ten or more times. The genes are TRBV12-3 or TRBV12-4 and TRBJ1-2, with D tentatively TRBD1 (5 bases). The CDR3 is 15 amino acids. V shed 1 base and J shed 3 bases, with 12 bases lying between them. The CDR3 loop is CASSLESGGDYGYTF. For the CDR3, the DNA is TGTGCCAGCAGTTTAGAGTCCGGGGGGGACTATGGCTACACCTTC.

J is TRBJ1-1 and V is TRBV25-1; D uncertain. Germline loops: CDR1 MGHDK, CDR2 SYGVNS. The CDR3 sequence is 9 residues long. Trimming removed 7 bases from V and 4 bases from J, with 1 base in between. The CDR3 bases are TGTGCCAGCATCACTGAAGCTTTCTTT. Amino acid sequence: CASITEAFF.

This clonotype appeared a few times. The V call is TRBV6-1, the J call TRBJ1-2, with TRBD1 as a possible D gene (6 bases). The CDR3 runs to 10 residues. In germline, CDR1 is MNHNS, CDR2 SASEGT. The V and J ends lost 10 bases and 7 bases respectively, with 10 bases between them. The CDR3 DNA sequence: TGTGCCACCGGACAGACTGGCTACACCTTC. This codes for CATGQTGYTF.